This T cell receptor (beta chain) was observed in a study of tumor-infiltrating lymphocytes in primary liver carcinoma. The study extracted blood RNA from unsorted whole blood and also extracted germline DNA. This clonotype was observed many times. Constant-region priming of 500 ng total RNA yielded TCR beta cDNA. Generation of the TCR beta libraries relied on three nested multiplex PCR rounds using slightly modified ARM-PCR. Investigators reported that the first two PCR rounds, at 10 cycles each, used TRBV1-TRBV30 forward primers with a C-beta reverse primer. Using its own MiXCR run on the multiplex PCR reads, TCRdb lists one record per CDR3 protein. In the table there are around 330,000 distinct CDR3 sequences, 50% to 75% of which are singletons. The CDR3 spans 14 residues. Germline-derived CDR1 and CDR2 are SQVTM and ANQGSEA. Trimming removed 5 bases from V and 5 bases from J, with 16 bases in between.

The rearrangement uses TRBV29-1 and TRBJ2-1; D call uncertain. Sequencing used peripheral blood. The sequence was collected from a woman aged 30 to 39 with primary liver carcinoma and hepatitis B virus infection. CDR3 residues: CSVWWLVGDNEQFF. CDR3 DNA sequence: TGCAGCGTTTGGTGGCTAGTCGGCGACAATGAGCAGTTCTTC.